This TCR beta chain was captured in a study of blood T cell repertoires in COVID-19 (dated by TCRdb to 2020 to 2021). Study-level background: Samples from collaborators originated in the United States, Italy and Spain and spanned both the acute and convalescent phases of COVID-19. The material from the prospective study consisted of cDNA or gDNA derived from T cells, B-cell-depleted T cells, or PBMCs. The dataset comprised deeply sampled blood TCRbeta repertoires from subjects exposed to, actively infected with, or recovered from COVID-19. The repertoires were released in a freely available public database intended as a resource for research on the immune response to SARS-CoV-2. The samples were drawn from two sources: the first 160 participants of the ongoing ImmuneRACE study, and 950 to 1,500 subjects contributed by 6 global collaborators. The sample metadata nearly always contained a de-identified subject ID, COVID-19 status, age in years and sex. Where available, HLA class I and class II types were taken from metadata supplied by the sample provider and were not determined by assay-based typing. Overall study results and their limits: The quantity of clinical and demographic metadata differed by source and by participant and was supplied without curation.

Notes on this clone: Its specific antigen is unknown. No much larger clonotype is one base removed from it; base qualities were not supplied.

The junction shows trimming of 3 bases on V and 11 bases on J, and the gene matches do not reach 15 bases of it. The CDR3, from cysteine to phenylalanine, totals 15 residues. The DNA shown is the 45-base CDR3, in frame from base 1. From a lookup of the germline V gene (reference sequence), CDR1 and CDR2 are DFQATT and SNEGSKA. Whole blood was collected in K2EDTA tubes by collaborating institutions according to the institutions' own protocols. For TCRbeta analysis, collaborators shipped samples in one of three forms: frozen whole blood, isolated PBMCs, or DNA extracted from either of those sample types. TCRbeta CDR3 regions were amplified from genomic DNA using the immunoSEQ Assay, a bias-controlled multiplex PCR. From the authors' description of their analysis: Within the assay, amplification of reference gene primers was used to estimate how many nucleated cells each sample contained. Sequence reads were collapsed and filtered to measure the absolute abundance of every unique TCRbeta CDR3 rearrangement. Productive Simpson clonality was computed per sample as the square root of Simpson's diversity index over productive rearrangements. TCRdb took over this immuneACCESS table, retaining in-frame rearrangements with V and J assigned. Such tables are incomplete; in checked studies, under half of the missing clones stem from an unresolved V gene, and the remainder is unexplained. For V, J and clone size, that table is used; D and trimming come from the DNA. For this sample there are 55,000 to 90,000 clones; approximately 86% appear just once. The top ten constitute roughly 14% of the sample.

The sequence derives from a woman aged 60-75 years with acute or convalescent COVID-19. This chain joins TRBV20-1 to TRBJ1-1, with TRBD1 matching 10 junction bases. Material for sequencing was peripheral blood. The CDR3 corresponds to CSASFPGQGIREAFF. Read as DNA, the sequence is TGCAGTGCTAGTTTCCCGGGACAGGGGATCAGAGAGGCTTTCTTT.